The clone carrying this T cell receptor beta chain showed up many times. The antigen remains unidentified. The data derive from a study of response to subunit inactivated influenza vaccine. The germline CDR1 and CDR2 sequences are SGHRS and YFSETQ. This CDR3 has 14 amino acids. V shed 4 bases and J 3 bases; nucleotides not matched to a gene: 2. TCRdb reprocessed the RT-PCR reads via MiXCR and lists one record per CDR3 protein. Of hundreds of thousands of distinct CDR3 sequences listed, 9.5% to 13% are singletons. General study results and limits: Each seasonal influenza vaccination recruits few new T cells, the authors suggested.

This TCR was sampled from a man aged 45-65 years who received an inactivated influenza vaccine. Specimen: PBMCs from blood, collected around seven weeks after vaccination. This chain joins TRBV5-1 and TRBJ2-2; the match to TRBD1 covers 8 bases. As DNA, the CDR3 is TGCGCCAGCAGCCCGACAGGGGACACCGGGGAGCTGTTTTTT. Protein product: CASSPTGDTGELFF.